This passage covers 24 T cell receptor beta chains from one sample sequenced in a study of long-term antiretroviral therapy in people with HIV. A v3.0 immunoSEQ assay was performed at survey level. Clones were sequenced by immunoSEQ multiplex PCR, and TCRdb holds only the in-frame ones, with some missing. The sample yields 23,000 or so clones, around 79% seen once. Sequenced here: unsorted PBMCs, sampled 0.3 years after starting antiretroviral therapy. Every receptor here comes from a man aged 45-65 years with HIV.

J is TRBJ2-7 and V is TRBV14, with 7 bases identical to TRBD1. The CDR3 has 16 residues. The junction had 11 bases not matched to a gene; V was cut back by 1 base and J by 5 bases. Per germline, CDR1 SGHDN and CDR2 FVKESK. In DNA, the CDR3 is TGTGCCAGCAGCCAAGCATCTTTCTGGGACAGCCACGAGCAGTACTTC. Translated, it gives CASSQASFWDSHEQYF.

This chain joins TRBV15 and TRBJ1-1; possibly TRBD1 for D (5 bases). Germline V gives CDR1 LNHNV, CDR2 YYDKDF (reference sequence). The CDR3 runs 13 residues. Trimming stripped 4 bases from V and 4 bases from J, with 10 bases between. This CDR3 reads CATSKRQPTEAFF. Here the CDR3 DNA reads TGTGCCACCAGCAAAAGACAGCCCACTGAAGCTTTCTTT.

CDR3 coding DNA: TGTGCCAGCAGCTCCGGGGGACGGACGTCCTCCTACGAGCAGTACTTC. This sequence encodes CASSSGGRTSSYEQYF. This sequence joins TRBV7-6 and TRBJ2-7, with D possibly TRBD2 on 6 matching bases. Germline CDR1 and CDR2: SGHVS and FNYEAQ. V was pared by 4 bases and J by 0 bases, with 16 bases between. The CDR3 runs to 16 residues.

This rearrangement joins TRBV21-1 to TRBJ2-5; the D call in the table, TRBD2, was not verified against the DNA. TRBV21-1 is designated a pseudogene. CDR3 length: 18 amino acids. CDR3 sequence reads: CASSQRALAGKTSETQYF. CDR3 sequence (DNA): TGTGCCAGCTCACAAAGAGCACTAGCGGGCAAAACGAGTGAGACCCAGTACTTC.

The chain joins TRBV28 to TRBJ1-1; 8 positions match TRBD1. The CDR3 covers 15 residues. Germline V gives CDR1 MDHEN, CDR2 SYDVKM. Trimming took 5 bases from V and 5 from J; bases not matched to a gene: 10. CDR3 amino acids: CASSPLTGVYTEAFF. The CDR3 coding sequence is TGTGCCAGCAGTCCCTTGACAGGGGTGTATACTGAAGCTTTCTTT.

The chain joins TRBV7-2 to TRBJ1-4; D perhaps matches TRBD1 (5 bases). Germline V gene sequence: CDR1 SGHTA, CDR2 FQGNSA. There are 15 residues in the CDR3. Trimming pared 1 base from V and 3 bases from J, leaving 9 bases between. The CDR3 region is CASSLEGSANEKLFF. CDR3 DNA sequence: TGTGCCAGCAGCTTAGAGGGGTCAGCTAATGAAAAACTGTTTTTT.

The rearrangement uses TRBV6-1 and TRBJ2-3; D is perhaps TRBD1 (6 bases). CDR3 size: 15 residues. Germline loops: CDR1 MNHNS, CDR2 SASEGT. V lost 1 base to trimming and J lost 2 bases, with 10 bases between them. The CDR3 nucleotides read TGTGCCAGCAGTGAAGTCGACAGGAACACAGATACGCAGTATTTT. Translation: CASSEVDRNTDTQYF.

V gene TRBV4-1 combines with J gene TRBJ2-1, with D unresolved. The CDR3 totals 11 residues. Trimming stripped 3 bases from V and 8 bases from J, with 5 bases between. Germline CDR1 is MGHRA and CDR2 is YSYEKL. The CDR3 DNA is TGCGCCAGCAGCCATCGAGATGAGCAGTTCTTC. It yields the protein CASSHRDEQFF.

The rearrangement links TRBV5-1 to TRBJ2-3; 10 bases match TRBD1. The CDR3 consists of 14 residues. Germline CDR1 is SGHRS and CDR2 is YFSETQ. The junction had 4 bases not matched to a gene; V was cut back by 4 bases and J by 5 bases. The CDR3 DNA reads TGCGCCAGCAGCCCGGGACAGGGGCAAGATACGCAGTATTTT. Protein product: CASSPGQGQDTQYF.

The V and J genes are TRBV18 and TRBJ2-1; a weak D match, TRBD2 (6 bases). CDR1 is KGHSH, CDR2 LQKENI, per germline. This CDR3 spans 15 amino acids. V was shortened by 2 bases and J by 10 bases, with 18 bases between the two germline ends. The CDR3 here is CASSPVNSGVREQFF. CDR3 coding DNA: TGTGCCAGCTCACCAGTAAACTCGGGAGTTCGCGAGCAGTTCTTC.

The J gene is TRBJ1-1, the V gene TRBV7-2; 9 bases match TRBD1. CDR1 and CDR2 from the germline V gene are SGHTA and FQGNSA. The CDR3 length is 14 residues. Unmatched junction bases numbered 1, after V lost 4 bases and J lost 1 base. The CDR3 DNA sequence: TGTGCCAGCAGCTCGGGACAGGGGAACACTGAAGCTTTCTTT. Its translation is CASSSGQGNTEAFF.

This chain connects TRBV28 to TRBJ2-7; 8 bases fit TRBD1. This CDR3 is 17 amino acids long. CDR1 is MDHEN and CDR2 is SYDVKM in the germline V gene. Trimming at V came to 3 bases and at J to 0 bases, leaving 10 bases not matched to a gene. The CDR3 sequence is CASSFDRGGTRSYEQYF. The CDR3 DNA reads as TGTGCCAGCAGTTTCGACAGGGGAGGAACCCGCTCCTACGAGCAGTACTTC.

The chain links TRBV15 to TRBJ2-5; possibly TRBD2 for D (5 bases). Germline V CDR1 and CDR2: LNHNV, YYDKDF (reference sequence). The CDR3 consists of 15 residues. V was shortened by 1 base and J by 3 bases, with 12 bases between the two germline ends. In DNA form, the CDR3 reads TGTGCCACCAGCAGAGGTCTAGGAGGCAAAGAGACCCAGTACTTC. Its translation: CATSRGLGGKETQYF.

This rearrangement joins TRBV28 to TRBJ1-5, with a possible D match to TRBD1 (5 bases). With 4 bases removed from V and 1 base from J, the gap between germline ends came to 5 bases. CDR3 length: 13 residues. Per germline, CDR1 MDHEN and CDR2 SYDVKM. CDR3 sequence (DNA): TGTGCCAGCAGTTGGGACAGCAATCAGCCCCAGCATTTT. Its translation: CASSWDSNQPQHF.

This sequence joins TRBV9 and TRBJ1-1; D perhaps matches TRBD1 (5 bases). CDR3 length: 15 amino acids. Germline V gives CDR1 SGDLS, CDR2 YYNGEE. Trimming cost V 2 bases and J 2 bases, with 13 bases left between them. This CDR3 is CASSVGGAPNTEAFF. CDR3 DNA: TGTGCCAGCAGCGTTGGGGGAGCCCCTAACACTGAAGCTTTCTTT.

The chain couples TRBV28 to TRBJ1-3; no clear D gene. The V gene's germline CDR1 is MDHEN and CDR2 SYDVKM. The CDR3 runs to 16 residues. V shed 6 bases and J shed 1 base, with 16 bases lying between them. DNA for the CDR3: TGTGCCAGCAGCCCCTTTATGGGAAGGTCTGGAAACACCATATATTTT. This encodes CASSPFMGRSGNTIYF.

The chain combines TRBV7-9 with TRBJ2-1; 12 nucleotides align to TRBD2. Unmatched junction bases numbered 11, after V lost 3 bases and J lost 5 bases. The CDR3 extends over 18 amino acids. Germline V gene lookup returns CDR1 SEHNR and CDR2 FQNEAQ (reference sequence). This CDR3 reads CASSLRTSGIESHNEQFF. CDR3 coding DNA: TGTGCCAGCAGCTTGAGGACTAGCGGGATCGAATCCCACAATGAGCAGTTCTTC.

This chain connects TRBV19 to TRBJ1-6; D is possibly TRBD1 (6 bases). Per germline, CDR1 LNHDA and CDR2 SQIVND (reference sequence). Trimming pared 3 bases from V and 4 bases from J, leaving 13 bases between. The CDR3 is 16 amino acids. CDR3 DNA: TGTGCCAGTAGTATCCATCTGGACAGATATAATTCACCCCTCCACTTT. It specifies CASSIHLDRYNSPLHF.

This clone was recorded only once. The chain employs TRBV4-3 and TRBJ2-6; the D is unclear. The CDR3 covers 19 residues. Germline V gives CDR1 LGHNA, CDR2 YSLEER. Trimming pared 0 bases from V and 0 bases from J, leaving 15 bases between. The CDR3 sequence is CASSQDFASPYSGANVLTF. The CDR3 DNA reads as TGCGCCAGCAGCCAAGATTTCGCCTCTCCCTACTCTGGGGCCAACGTCCTGACTTTC.

This clone has just one count. The gene calls are TRBV6-1 and TRBJ1-4; no firm D call. V lost 3 bases and J 5 bases, leaving 16 bases between the germline ends. The CDR3 contains 16 residues. Germline assignment: CDR1 MNHNS and CDR2 SASEGT. This chain's CDR3 is CASSDPSGRKNEKLFF. CDR3 coding DNA: TGTGCCAGCAGTGACCCCTCCGGGAGGAAGAATGAAAAACTGTTTTTT.

V is TRBV28 and J is TRBJ2-3; 7 positions match TRBD1. V was pared by 2 bases and J by 1 base, with 3 bases of the junction left unmatched. Germline V gene data show CDR1 as MDHEN and CDR2 as SYDVKM. This CDR3 spans 15 amino acids. The chain's CDR3 is CASSLLTGGTDTQYF. DNA of the CDR3: TGTGCCAGCAGTTTACTAACAGGGGGCACAGATACGCAGTATTTT.

V usage is TRBV14 and J usage is TRBJ1-2; unclear D gene. Trimming stripped 6 bases from V and 8 bases from J, with 16 bases between. This CDR3 has 13 residues. Germline values: CDR1 SGHDN, CDR2 FVKESK. The CDR3 DNA follows: TGTGCCAGCAGAGACCCCGGTGTTGACGGCTACACCTTC. Translation gives CASRDPGVDGYTF.

A single count supports this clone. The CDR3 loop is CASSGLGLADYNEQFF. In DNA, the CDR3 is TGTGCCAGTAGTGGTTTGGGACTAGCAGACTACAATGAGCAGTTCTTC. The J gene is TRBJ2-1, the V gene TRBV19, with 9 nucleotides matching TRBD2. Germline CDR1 LNHDA, CDR2 SQIVND (reference sequence). V was pared by 5 bases and J by 3 bases, with 8 bases of the junction left unmatched. The CDR3 contains 16 residues.

This clone was counted a single time. The rearrangement joins TRBV28 to TRBJ2-7; 13 bases line up with TRBD2. The CDR3 is made up of 16 amino acids. The germline gives CDR1 MDHEN, CDR2 SYDVKM. V was pared by 5 bases and J by 4 bases, with 8 bases of the junction left unmatched. The CDR3 reads CASSQTTSGGPYEQYF. In nucleotides, the CDR3 is TGTGCCAGCAGTCAAACGACTAGCGGGGGGCCTTACGAGCAGTACTTC. The full variable domain, its missing parts supplied by reference TRBV28 and TRBJ2-7, is DVKVTQSSRYLVKRTGEKVFLECVQDMDHENMFWYRQDPGLGLRLIYFSYDVKMKEKGDIPEGYSVSREKKERFSLILESASTNQTSMYLCASSQTTSGGPYEQYFGPGTRLTVT.